These 10 T cell receptor beta chains were all obtained from the same sample, sequenced in a study of T-cell reconstitution after alpha-beta-depleted transplantation in children (dated by TCRdb to the mid-2010s). The library was built by means of PCR. Sequencing relied on an Illumina HiSeq 2500. Molecular barcoding was employed in the preparation of TCR libraries, with unique molecular identifiers being used to normalize TCRbeta repertoire quantification. TCRdb ran its own pipeline on the public reads, namely fastp trimming at Q25 and MiXCR clone calling, and kept in-frame beta chains. All rows with the same CDR3 protein become a single entry with the most common DNA and genes. Here the sample has some 220,000 distinct CDR3 sequences; about 9.5% occur a single time. The ten largest clones capture roughly 6.2% of the sample. The sample in question was PBMCs from the stem cell graft donor, obtained from the stem cell graft. Source of these receptors: a human donor who donated a stem cell graft to a child with acute lymphoblastic leukemia.

This clonotype turned up a few times. This chain connects TRBV20-1 to TRBJ2-2, with D perhaps matching TRBD1 or TRBD2 (6 bases each). Trimming removed 1 base from V and 1 base from J, with 13 bases in between. CDR1 is DFQATT, CDR2 SNEGSKA, per germline (reference sequence). The CDR3 is made up of 16 amino acids. CDR3 nucleotide sequence: TGCAGTGCTAGAGTGACGGAGGGGGTGAACACCGGGGAGCTGTTTTTT. Residues: CSARVTEGVNTGELFF.

This clonotype was recorded at least ten times. The V gene is TRBV10-3, the J gene TRBJ2-4; D gene unclear. V shed 0 bases and J shed 9 bases, with 12 bases lying between them. The germline V gene encodes CDR1 ENHRY and CDR2 SYGVKD. The CDR3 length is 14 residues. The CDR3 nucleotides read TGTGCCATCAGTGAGTCGAATCTCCGGGCCATTCAGTACTTC. It yields the protein CAISESNLRAIQYF.

The chain is built from TRBV12-5 and TRBJ2-1; 8 bases align to TRBD2. The CDR3 runs 14 residues. Germline CDR1 is LGHNT and CDR2 is FRNRAP. The V gene end was trimmed by 5 bases and the J gene end by 8 bases; junction bases not matched to a gene: 8. In nucleotides, the CDR3 is TGTGCTAGTGGTCCGGAGCGGGGGCTATATGAGCAGTTCTTC. Translating it yields CASGPERGLYEQFF.

This clonotype was detected a few times. The V and J genes are TRBV7-2 and TRBJ1-4; D perhaps matches TRBD1 (5 bases). Germline values: CDR1 SGHTA, CDR2 FQGNSA. The CDR3 consists of 13 residues. The V end was cut by 5 bases, the J end by 7 bases, with 11 bases between. DNA of the CDR3: TGTGCCAGCAGCGACGGCAGGGCTGAAAAACTGTTTTTT. It yields the protein CASSDGRAEKLFF.

This clonotype appeared a few times. The chain recombines TRBV7-2 with TRBJ2-5; unclear D gene. Germline V gene lookup returns CDR1 SGHTA and CDR2 FQGNSA. CDR3 length: 13 amino acids. V was trimmed by 2 bases and J by 4 bases, leaving 8 bases between them. CDR3 in DNA: TGTGCCAGCAGCTTATACCTGGCAGAGACCCAGTACTTC. It codes for CASSLYLAETQYF.

In its sample, this clonotype was seen many times. The CDR3 DNA sequence: TGCGCCAGCAGCTTGCAAGGTCCGAGCTCTGGAAACACCATATATTTT. Encoded protein: CASSLQGPSSGNTIYF. The chain has TRBV5-1 and TRBJ1-3; D is uncertain. The V end lost 1 base, the J end lost 0 bases, and 11 bases lay between the germline ends. The CDR3 covers 16 residues. Germline CDR1 and CDR2: SGHRS and YFSETQ.

This clonotype has more than one count but fewer than ten. The chain combines TRBV7-2 with TRBJ2-7; a weak D match, TRBD2 (6 bases). This CDR3 has 13 amino acids. Germline V gives CDR1 SGHTA, CDR2 FQGNSA. The V gene lost 2 bases and the J gene lost 6 bases, with 11 bases spanning the gap. The CDR3 reads CASSLSMGGEQYF. Here the CDR3 DNA reads TGTGCCAGCAGCTTATCGATGGGAGGCGAGCAGTACTTC.

This chain connects TRBV5-5 to TRBJ2-5; D possibly corresponds to TRBD2 (6 bases). The V and J ends lost 0 bases and 0 bases respectively, with 15 bases between them. The CDR3 sequence is 17 residues long. In germline, CDR1 is SGHKS, CDR2 YYEKEE (reference sequence). The CDR3 bases are TGTGCCAGCAGCTTGGGGGGGGTGATGGGGGACCAAGAGACCCAGTACTTC. Translated: CASSLGGVMGDQETQYF.

This rearrangement joins TRBV7-6 to TRBJ2-5, with D possibly being TRBD1 (5 bases). This CDR3 comprises 15 residues. Trimming cost V 1 base and J 9 bases, with 18 bases left between them. Germline lookup yields CDR1 SGHVS and CDR2 FNYEAQ. Here the CDR3 reads CASSLESRGFPAQYF. The CDR3 DNA reads TGTGCCAGCAGCTTAGAATCAAGGGGTTTCCCGGCCCAGTACTTC.

This chain uses TRBV5-1 with TRBJ2-7, with D unresolved. CDR1 is SGHRS, CDR2 YFSETQ, per germline. The germline V and J ends were trimmed by 2 bases and 2 bases, with 8 bases remaining between them. There are 13 residues in the CDR3. CDR3 nucleotide sequence: TGCGCCAGCAGCTTTGGGCTTACCTACGAGCAGTACTTC. It is translated as CASSFGLTYEQYF. The entire variable domain, with the rest obtained from reference TRBV5-1 and TRBJ2-7, is as follows: KAGVTQTPRYLIKTRGQQVTLSCSPISGHRSVSWYQQTPGQGLQFLFEYFSETQRNKGNFPGRFSGRQFSNSRSEMNVSTLELGDSALYLCASSFGLTYEQYFGPGTRLTVT.